This TCR beta chain was documented in a study of vaccination and CD4 T cells after COVID-19 (dated by TCRdb to between 2020 and 2023). Context from the whole study: SARS-CoV-2 positivity had been established in the convalescent patients by nasal swab PCR, and mild disease was recorded in eight to ten of these patients and severe disease in one. Post-COVID blood samples were collected from convalescent patients a median of around 100 days after diagnosis, with a range of roughly 35 to 161 days. In some eleven COVID-19 convalescent patients and several infection-naive healthy vaccine recipients, researchers compared the spike-specific CD4+ TCR repertoire from before mRNA vaccination with the repertoire from after. In control cultures, a CEFX viral epitope pool was used as positive control, an HIV-1 Nef peptide pool was used as negative control, or no peptide was added. Six males and four females were included in the convalescent cohort, with two Hispanic individuals, seven Caucasians, two Asians and one multiracial person represented. For stimulating the cultures, overlapping spike peptide pools were used, derived from SARS-CoV-2 as well as from the common cold coronaviruses HCoV-NL63, HCoV-OC43 and HCoV-229E. Participants got two doses of the Pfizer-BioNTech BNT162b2 vaccine (n=8) or two doses of the Moderna mRNA-1273 vaccine (n=2). The time from the second vaccine dose to post-vaccine blood sampling had a median of approximately 72 days and ranged from about 14 to 241 days. Results and caveats for the whole study, not just this receptor: Among convalescent patients, a median about 86% of the SARS-CoV-2-reactive clones seen after vaccination appeared only after vaccination, which suggests priming specific to the vaccine. The median number of SARS-CoV-2-reactive clonotypes rose from 21 after infection to 38 after vaccination, but the change was not significant. In convalescent patients, nearly all vaccine-specific clones (304 of 307) were found to be mono-reactive for SARS-CoV-2 spike rather than cross-reactive with common cold coronaviruses. Relatively few convalescent patients were included in the study, and early timepoints after natural infection were not analyzed.

This clonotype was detected only a few times. What this receptor recognizes is not known. No base qualities exist here, and no much larger clone lies one base off it. Libraries were constructed by PCR. DNA from cultured CD4+ T cells underwent TCR sequencing with the Oncomine TCR Beta short-read assay at the Johns Hopkins FTIC core. Genomic DNA was extracted from the cultured CD4+ T cells with the QIAamp micro DNA kit. Oncomine TCR Beta libraries made from cultured CD4+ T cells were pooled using unique dual indexes and sequenced on an Illumina iSeq 100. Processing in the source paper ran as follows. Non-productive sequences were removed, and CDR3s not starting with C, not ending with F or W, or shorter than 7 amino acids were discarded. The MANAFEST web application identified antigen-specific clonotypes by comparing peptide-stimulated wells against reference wells and other culture wells. Positive clones required FDR below 0.05, an odds ratio above 5, and productive frequency above 0.1% in at least two of three replicate wells. A clonotype counted as cross-reactive if it showed significant expansion both in the SARS-CoV-2 spike wells and in at least one common cold coronavirus spike condition. Similarity between CDR3 sequences was evaluated in R version 3.6.1 using Levenshtein distances (stringdist) and unrooted phylogenetic trees (ape). TCRdb reran the public reads through fastp at Q25 and MiXCR, keeping productive beta chains. For every CDR3 protein sequence, its rows merge into one entry that carries the most common genes and DNA. TCRdb assigned the V and J calls; the authors' analysis was not used. Within this sample are about 11,000 distinct CDR3 sequences, with around half of them counted one time only. The ten top clones hold roughly 10% of the sample.

The sample's treatment or condition label, decoded: roughly 10-day PBMC culture with coronavirus spike peptide pools or control peptides (ViraFEST assay). To expand antigen-specific T cells with peptide pools and then pick out the expanded clonotypes through TCR sequencing, the study relied on the ViraFEST assay. The convalescent patients' positive SARS-CoV-2 PCR tests fell between March and December 2020, which was before the Alpha, Beta and Delta variants emerged in the United States. Each well held two million PBMCs cultured with approximately 10 ug/ml peptide pools in IMDM containing approximately 5% human AB serum and roughly 9 IU/ml IL-2. Half of the culture medium was replaced with fresh IL-2-containing medium on days 3 and 7. After roughly 9 days of culture, CD4+ T cells were isolated by negative selection with the EasySep CD4+ T cell isolation kit. PBMCs were separated from whole blood using Ficoll-Paque Plus gradient centrifugation and then either used fresh or cryopreserved at -140C. Triplicate wells were generally used for each culture condition.

CDR1 and CDR2 are read off the germline V gene as MRHNA and SNTAGT. The junction shows trimming of 0 bases on V and 6 bases on J, plus 5 bases between the germline ends. Spanning cysteine to phenylalanine, the CDR3 consists of 13 amino acids. The only DNA kept is the CDR3, 39 bases in frame from the first base. The sequenced sample consisted of CD4+ T cells from blood, cultured in vitro. This sequence was found in a human donor who had recovered from COVID-19. The sequence links TRBV6-4 to TRBJ2-2; there is no confident call for the D gene. Here the CDR3 is given as CASSDSSAGELFF. The bases read TGTGCCAGCAGTGACTCCAGCGCCGGGGAGCTGTTTTTT.